This is a list of T cell receptor beta chains from one sample in a study of blood T cell repertoires in COVID-19. Only in-frame clones appear in the TCRdb table, and some are missing; sequencing was by immunoSEQ multiplex PCR. The data show about 81,000 clones, more than 75% seen once. Input material: peripheral blood. The receptor set was obtained from a human donor in a cohort sampled during active COVID-19. CDR3s include the opening cysteine and the closing phenylalanine or tryptophan. D genes are given only for firm matches. Where a row states a size, it is once, few, many or the class of an expanded clone; other rows omit it.

TRBJ1-6 . TRBD1 TRBV9 TGTGCCAGCAGCGTTACAGGGGAAAGTAATTCACCCCTCCACTTT CASSVTGESNSPLHF
TRBJ2-1 . TRBD2 TRBV19 TGTGCCAGTAGTATAGATCTCGGGACTACTTCCTACAATGAGCAGTTCTTC CASSIDLGTTSYNEQFF
TRBJ1-6 . TRBD1 TRBV30 TGTGCCTGGAAATTCGGGACAGAGAATTCACCCCTCCACTTT CAWKFGTENSPLHF
TRBJ1-1 . . TRBV4-2 TGTGCCAGCAGCCGAGGAAACACTGAAGCTTTCTTT CASSRGNTEAFF
TRBJ1-3 . . TRBV7-9 TGTGCCAGCAGCCCCAGGGGTGCCCAAGACCCTGGAAACACCATATATTTT CASSPRGAQDPGNTIYF
TRBJ1-1 once . TRBV7-3 TGTGCCAGCAGCATCGGAGGGAACACTGAAGCTTTCTTT CASSIGGNTEAFF
TRBJ1-1 . . TRBV2 TGTGCCAGCACACAGGGGAACACTGAAGCTTTCTTT CASTQGNTEAFF
TRBJ2-7 . TRBD1 TRBV7-2 TGTGCCAGCAGCTTAGCTGGGACAGGAACCGCCTACGAGCAGTACTTC CASSLAGTGTAYEQYF
TRBJ1-1 . . TRBV7-3 TGTGCCAGCAGCCAACAGTGGAACACTGAAGCTTTCTTT CASSQQWNTEAFF
TRBJ2-1 . TRBD2 TRBV4-2 TGTGCCAGCAGCCAAGATGGTAGCGGGGGGTACAATGAGCAGTTCTTC CASSQDGSGGYNEQFF
TRBJ1-5 few . TRBV19 TGTGCCAGTAGCGCGACGGGGGGTCGGTCGGGCAATCAGCCCCAGCATTTT CASSATGGRSGNQPQHF
TRBJ2-1 . . TRBV3-1/TRBV3-2 TGTGCCAGCAGCCATGCGATAAGTGGGAGCTCCTACAATGAGCAGTTCTTC CASSHAISGSSYNEQFF
TRBJ1-4 . . TRBV7-9 TGTGCCAGCAGTGTCCTGGGCCCTAATGAAAATGAAAAACTGTTTTTT CASSVLGPNENEKLFF
TRBJ1-5 . . TRBV10-2 TGCGCCAGCAAGATTGAGGGAAGCAATCAGCCCCAGCATTTT CASKIEGSNQPQHF
TRBJ1-2 few . TRBV7-2 TGTGCCAGCAGCTTACGCAGGGCTGGGTCCTATGGCTACACCTTC CASSLRRAGSYGYTF
TRBJ1-2 . . TRBV5-1 TGCGCCAGCAGCTTGGAAGGAGCTAACTATGGCTACACCTTC CASSLEGANYGYTF
TRBJ2-1 . . TRBV9 TGTGCCAGCAGCGCTTTAGCGGAGAGCTCCTACAATGAGCAGTTCTTC CASSALAESSYNEQFF
TRBJ1-4 . . TRBV28 TGTGCCAGCAAAAATTTCAGGATGGGTGAAAAACTGTTTTTT CASKNFRMGEKLFF
TRBJ1-1 few . TRBV7-8 TGTGCCAGCAGCTTCCGGGGGAGTGGGAACACTGAAGCTTTCTTT CASSFRGSGNTEAFF
TRBJ2-2 . TRBD2 TRBV5-1 TGCGCCAGCAGCTTGCGGTTAGCGGGGGGAACGAACACCGGGGAGCTGTTTTTT CASSLRLAGGTNTGELFF
TRBJ1-2 few . TRBV27 TGTGCCAGCAGAAACAGCGGTAACTATGGCTACACCTTC CASRNSGNYGYTF
TRBJ2-7 . TRBD2 TRBV7-2 TGTGCCAGCAGCCTCGCACCGGGACTAGCCTTCTACGAGCAGTACTTC CASSLAPGLAFYEQYF
TRBJ2-5 . TRBD1 TRBV13 TGTGCCAGCAGCACAGACAGGGGGCGCCTCAGGGGGGAGACCCAGTACTTC CASSTDRGRLRGETQYF
TRBJ1-4 . . TRBV5-1 TGCGCCAGCGGGGAGGGGGCAACTAATGAAAAACTGTTTTTT CASGEGATNEKLFF
TRBJ1-5 . . TRBV18 TGTGCCAGCTCACCGAACGGGGGATCGGGTCAGCCCCAGCATTTT CASSPNGGSGQPQHF
TRBJ1-2 few TRBD1 TRBV29-1 TGCAGCGCGCGGACAGGGGACGGCTACACCTTC CSARTGDGYTF
TRBJ2-7 . TRBD2 TRBV4-2 TGTGCCAGCAGCCAAGCACTAGCGGGGGAAGTCTACGAGCAGTACTTC CASSQALAGEVYEQYF
TRBJ1-4 . . TRBV19 TGTGCCAGTAGTATAAGAGGAGAAAAACTGTTTTTT CASSIRGEKLFF
TRBJ1-6 . TRBD1 TRBV7-8 TGTGCCAGCAGCCGGACAGGGGACTTCCACTTT CASSRTGDFHF
TRBJ1-5 . . TRBV6-5 TGTGCCAGCAGGCCAGGGATGGACCAGCCCCAGCATTTT CASRPGMDQPQHF
TRBJ2-7 . . TRBV2 TGTGCCAGCAGGGAGCGGCGCTTAGCCTACGAGCAGTACTTC CASRERRLAYEQYF
TRBJ1-5 . . TRBV6-5 TGTGCCAGCCTAGAATTTAGCAATCAGCCCCAGCATTTT CASLEFSNQPQHF
TRBJ1-1 . . TRBV5-5 TGTGCCAGCAGCTTGGAGTATAGTTTGAACACTGAAGCTTTCTTT CASSLEYSLNTEAFF
TRBJ1-5 . TRBD1 TRBV7-9 TGTGCCAGCAGTAGGACAGGGACGTTTGAGCCCCAGCATTTT CASSRTGTFEPQHF
TRBJ2-3 . . TRBV27 TGTGCCAGCAGTTTTCAGGGGTGGGATACGCAGTATTTT CASSFQGWDTQYF
TRBJ2-7 . . TRBV7-9 TGTGCCAGCAGCCGACAGGAGAGCTCCTACGAGCAGTACTTC CASSRQESSYEQYF
TRBJ1-2 . . TRBV10-3 TGTGCCATCAGTGAGACCGTGGACAGTTCATGGGGAGGCTACACCTTC CAISETVDSSWGGYTF
TRBJ1-5 . . TRBV5-8 TGTGCCAGCAGCTTGGGGTCGCAGGCCCTCGTTAGCAATCAGCCCCAGCATTTT CASSLGSQALVSNQPQHF
TRBJ2-7 few . TRBV30 TGTGCCTGGAGTGTTCGGTTTCACGAGCAGTACTTC CAWSVRFHEQYF
TRBJ1-3 . TRBD1 TRBV6-2/TRBV6-3 TGTGCCAGCAGTTACGGAGGGACAGGCGGAAACACCATATATTTT CASSYGGTGGNTIYF
TRBJ2-1 few TRBD2 TRBV28 TGTGCCAGCAACTTACCGGGACTAGGAGACAATGAGCAGTTCTTC CASNLPGLGDNEQFF
TRBJ2-3 . TRBD2 TRBV7-2 TGTGCCAGCAGCCTAAGCGGGGGGTTGAGCACAGATACGCAGTATTTT CASSLSGGLSTDTQYF
TRBJ2-3 . TRBD1 TRBV10-3 TGTGCCATCAGTGAAGGTCCTTGGGACAGGGGGACAGATACGCAGTATTTT CAISEGPWDRGTDTQYF
TRBJ2-3 few TRBD2 TRBV7-2 TGTGCCAGCAGCTTACGTGGACTAGCGGGGACGCAGTATTTT CASSLRGLAGTQYF
TRBJ1-1 . . TRBV3-1/TRBV3-2 TGTGCCAGCAGCCAAGATCTTCCTCTTCGGAACACTGAAGCTTTCTTT CASSQDLPLRNTEAFF
TRBJ2-7 . . TRBV6-6 TGTGCCAGCAGTCCCCCAGGGCGATCCTACGAGCAGTACTTC CASSPPGRSYEQYF
TRBJ1-2 . . TRBV18 TGTGCCAGCTCACCACAGAAGGACTTCTATGGCTACACCTTC CASSPQKDFYGYTF
TRBJ1-5 . . TRBV6-2/TRBV6-3 TGTGCCAGCAGTTTTCAGGCCGCTGTTCAGCCCCAGCATTTT CASSFQAAVQPQHF
TRBJ2-1 . TRBD2 TRBV6-2/TRBV6-3 TGTGCCAGCAGCCGAGCGGGGGCCTACAATGAGCAGTTCTTC CASSRAGAYNEQFF
TRBJ1-2 . TRBD1 TRBV5-6 TGTGCCAGCAGCTTGCTGGACAGGGACAAGTCTGGCTACACCTTC CASSLLDRDKSGYTF
TRBJ1-2 . . TRBV12-3/TRBV12-4 TGTGCCGTGGGCAGGGGCTACACCTTC CAVGRGYTF
TRBJ1-1 . . TRBV19 TGTGCCAGTAGTATTTCTCCGAACACTGAAGCTTTCTTT CASSISPNTEAFF
TRBJ1-6 . TRBD1 TRBV5-4 TGTGCCAGCAGCTGGGGACAGGGTGCCTATTCACCCCTCCACTTT CASSWGQGAYSPLHF
TRBJ2-6 . TRBD2 TRBV4-2 TGTGCCAGCAGCCCCGTGACTAGCGGGGGGGCAACTGGGGCCAACGTCCTGACTTTC CASSPVTSGGATGANVLTF
TRBJ1-2 . TRBD1 TRBV29-1 TGCAGCGTTGAGCATGAAGAGGGGGCTTATGGCTACACCTTC CSVEHEEGAYGYTF